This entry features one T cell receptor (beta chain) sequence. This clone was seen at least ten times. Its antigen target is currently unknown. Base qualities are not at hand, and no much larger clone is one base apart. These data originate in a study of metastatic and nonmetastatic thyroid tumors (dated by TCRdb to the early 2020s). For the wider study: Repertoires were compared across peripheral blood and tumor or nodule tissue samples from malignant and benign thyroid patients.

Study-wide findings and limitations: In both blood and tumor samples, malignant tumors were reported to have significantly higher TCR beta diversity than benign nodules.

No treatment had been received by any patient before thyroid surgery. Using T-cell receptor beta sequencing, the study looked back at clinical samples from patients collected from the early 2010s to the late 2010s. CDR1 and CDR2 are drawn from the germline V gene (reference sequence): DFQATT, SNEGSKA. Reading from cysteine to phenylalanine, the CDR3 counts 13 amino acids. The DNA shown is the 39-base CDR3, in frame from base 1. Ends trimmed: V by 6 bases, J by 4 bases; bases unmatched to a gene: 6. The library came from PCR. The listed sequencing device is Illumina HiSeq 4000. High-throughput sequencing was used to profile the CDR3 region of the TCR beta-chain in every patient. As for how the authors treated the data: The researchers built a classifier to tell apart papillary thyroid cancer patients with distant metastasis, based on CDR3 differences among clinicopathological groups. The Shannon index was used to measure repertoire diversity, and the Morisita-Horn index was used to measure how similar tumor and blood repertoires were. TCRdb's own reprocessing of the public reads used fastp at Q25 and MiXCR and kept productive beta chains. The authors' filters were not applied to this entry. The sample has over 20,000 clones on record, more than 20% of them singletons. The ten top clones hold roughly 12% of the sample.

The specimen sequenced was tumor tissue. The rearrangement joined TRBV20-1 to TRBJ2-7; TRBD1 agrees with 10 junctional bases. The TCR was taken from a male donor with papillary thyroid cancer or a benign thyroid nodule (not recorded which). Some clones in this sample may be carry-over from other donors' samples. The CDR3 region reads CSATGTGDYEQYF. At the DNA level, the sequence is TGCAGTGCCACCGGGACAGGGGATTACGAGCAGTACTTC.